These T cell receptor beta chains were read from a single sample in a study of blood T cell repertoires in COVID-19. Data came from immunoSEQ multiplex PCR; TCRdb stores just in-frame clones and leaves some out. The data show 190,000 or so clones, more than 75% seen once. The sequencing sample was made of peripheral blood. These receptors all stem from a woman aged 18-30 years who had recovered from COVID-19. CDR3s include the opening cysteine and the closing phenylalanine or tryptophan. The order of the fields is V gene, D gene, J gene, clone size, CDR3 protein, CDR3 DNA. The D gene is left open where the match is weak. Size tells how often a clone was seen (once, few, many) or the class of an expanded clone, and some rows leave it out.

v_gene: TRBV6-4
d_gene: .
j_gene: TRBJ2-1
abundance: .
CDR3aa: CASSVRPGEGDEQFF
CDR3nt: TGTGCCAGCAGTGTTCGGCCAGGGGAAGGAGATGAGCAGTTCTTC

v_gene: TRBV27
d_gene: .
j_gene: TRBJ2-7
abundance: .
CDR3aa: CASSFLSSYEQYF
CDR3nt: TGTGCCAGCAGTTTCCTGAGCTCCTACGAGCAGTACTTC

v_gene: TRBV4-2
d_gene: .
j_gene: TRBJ1-2
abundance: .
CDR3aa: CASSQADRPYGYTF
CDR3nt: TGTGCCAGCAGCCAAGCGGACAGACCCTATGGCTACACCTTC

v_gene: TRBV5-8
d_gene: .
j_gene: TRBJ1-2
abundance: .
CDR3aa: CASSSRRVNYGYTF
CDR3nt: TGTGCCAGCAGCTCCCGACGGGTGAACTATGGCTACACCTTC

v_gene: TRBV7-9
d_gene: .
j_gene: TRBJ1-1
abundance: .
CDR3aa: CASLQVSTEAFF
CDR3nt: TGTGCCAGCCTACAGGTTTCGACTGAAGCTTTCTTT

v_gene: TRBV19
d_gene: .
j_gene: TRBJ2-7
abundance: .
CDR3aa: CASSPRASGYEQYF
CDR3nt: TGTGCCAGTAGTCCCCGGGCCTCAGGGTACGAGCAGTACTTC

v_gene: TRBV19
d_gene: .
j_gene: TRBJ2-1
abundance: .
CDR3aa: CASGSYSYNEQFF
CDR3nt: TGTGCCAGCGGGAGTTACTCCTACAATGAGCAGTTCTTC

v_gene: TRBV3-1/TRBV3-2
d_gene: .
j_gene: TRBJ2-3
abundance: .
CDR3aa: CASSQGGDTDTQYF
CDR3nt: TGTGCCAGCAGCCAAGGCGGCGACACAGATACGCAGTATTTT

v_gene: TRBV6-2/TRBV6-3
d_gene: .
j_gene: TRBJ2-7
abundance: .
CDR3aa: CASSSGLMGYEQYF
CDR3nt: TGTGCCAGCAGTTCGGGATTAATGGGCTACGAGCAGTACTTC

v_gene: TRBV3-1/TRBV3-2
d_gene: TRBD2
j_gene: TRBJ2-3
abundance: .
CDR3aa: CASSQDPKLAGATDTQYF
CDR3nt: TGTGCCAGCAGCCAAGATCCTAAACTAGCGGGGGCGACAGATACGCAGTATTTT

v_gene: TRBV4-3
d_gene: TRBD1
j_gene: TRBJ2-7
abundance: .
CDR3aa: CASSRTGTASYEQYF
CDR3nt: TGCGCCAGCAGCCGTACCGGGACAGCGTCCTACGAGCAGTACTTC

v_gene: TRBV27
d_gene: .
j_gene: TRBJ2-3
abundance: .
CDR3aa: CASSQYTPGVRADTQYF
CDR3nt: TGTGCCAGCAGTCAATACACCCCAGGGGTGAGGGCAGATACGCAGTATTTT

v_gene: TRBV19
d_gene: TRBD1
j_gene: TRBJ2-3
abundance: .
CDR3aa: CASSDRGLDTQYF
CDR3nt: TGTGCCAGTAGCGACAGGGGGCTCGATACGCAGTATTTT

v_gene: TRBV2
d_gene: .
j_gene: TRBJ1-2
abundance: once
CDR3aa: CASTKTGEANGYTF
CDR3nt: TGTGCCAGCACTAAGACTGGGGAGGCGAATGGCTACACCTTC

v_gene: TRBV3-1/TRBV3-2
d_gene: .
j_gene: TRBJ2-1
abundance: .
CDR3aa: CASSRRDYNEQFF
CDR3nt: TGTGCCAGCAGCCGCCGGGACTACAATGAGCAGTTCTTC

v_gene: TRBV5-1
d_gene: TRBD1
j_gene: TRBJ2-3
abundance: .
CDR3aa: CASSLGTGALPDTQYF
CDR3nt: TGCGCCAGCAGCTTGGGCACAGGGGCTTTGCCAGATACGCAGTATTTT

v_gene: TRBV19
d_gene: TRBD1
j_gene: TRBJ2-2
abundance: .
CDR3aa: CASSKTGVGELFF
CDR3nt: TGTGCCAGTAGTAAGACAGGGGTTGGGGAGCTGTTTTTT

v_gene: TRBV7-6
d_gene: .
j_gene: TRBJ2-3
abundance: .
CDR3aa: CASSVPPAGRIDTQYF
CDR3nt: TGTGCCAGCAGCGTGCCCCCTGCGGGGCGCATAGATACGCAGTATTTT

v_gene: TRBV28
d_gene: TRBD1
j_gene: TRBJ2-6
abundance: .
CDR3aa: CASRQGAGNVLTF
CDR3nt: TGTGCCAGTCGACAGGGGGCGGGCAACGTCCTGACTTTC

v_gene: TRBV10-3
d_gene: .
j_gene: TRBJ1-2
abundance: .
CDR3aa: CAISESTDPSGYTF
CDR3nt: TGTGCCATCAGTGAGTCGACAGATCCTTCTGGCTACACCTTC

v_gene: TRBV19
d_gene: TRBD2
j_gene: TRBJ2-1
abundance: .
CDR3aa: CASSSQPGLAGVYNEQFF
CDR3nt: TGTGCCAGTAGTTCGCAGCCGGGACTAGCGGGAGTATACAATGAGCAGTTCTTC

v_gene: TRBV4-3
d_gene: TRBD1
j_gene: TRBJ1-3
abundance: .
CDR3aa: CASSQDDTGAHSGNTIYF
CDR3nt: TGCGCCAGCAGCCAAGATGACACAGGGGCCCACTCTGGAAACACCATATATTTT

v_gene: TRBV14
d_gene: .
j_gene: TRBJ2-2
abundance: .
CDR3aa: CASSRFRGYGGELFF
CDR3nt: TGTGCCAGCAGCCGCTTCAGGGGTTATGGCGGGGAGCTGTTTTTT

v_gene: TRBV13
d_gene: .
j_gene: TRBJ2-5
abundance: .
CDR3aa: CASSLGVASGETQYF
CDR3nt: TGTGCCAGCAGCTTAGGTGTAGCGTCTGGAGAGACCCAGTACTTC

v_gene: TRBV14
d_gene: .
j_gene: TRBJ1-6
abundance: .
CDR3aa: CASSQELVDSPLHF
CDR3nt: TGTGCCAGCAGCCAAGAGTTGGTAGATTCACCCCTCCACTTT

v_gene: TRBV4-3
d_gene: .
j_gene: TRBJ1-2
abundance: .
CDR3aa: CASSQEEGRIGGYTF
CDR3nt: TGCGCCAGCAGCCAAGAAGAGGGCAGGATTGGCGGCTACACCTTC

v_gene: TRBV7-2
d_gene: .
j_gene: TRBJ2-5
abundance: .
CDR3aa: CASSIRQVRETQYF
CDR3nt: TGTGCCAGCAGCATAAGGCAGGTCAGGGAGACCCAGTACTTC

v_gene: TRBV6-5
d_gene: .
j_gene: TRBJ1-6
abundance: .
CDR3aa: CASRLRQSQPLHF
CDR3nt: TGTGCCAGCAGGTTAAGACAGAGCCAACCCCTCCACTTT

v_gene: TRBV2
d_gene: .
j_gene: TRBJ2-3
abundance: .
CDR3aa: CARTTTDTQYF
CDR3nt: TGTGCCAGAACTACCACAGATACGCAGTATTTT

v_gene: TRBV3-1/TRBV3-2
d_gene: TRBD1
j_gene: TRBJ2-3
abundance: .
CDR3aa: CASSQEPGLGQDITDTQYF
CDR3nt: TGTGCCAGCAGCCAAGAGCCAGGTTTGGGACAGGATATCACAGATACGCAGTATTTT

v_gene: TRBV7-2
d_gene: .
j_gene: TRBJ1-3
abundance: .
CDR3aa: CASRPGGSGNTIYF
CDR3nt: TGTGCCAGCAGACCCGGAGGCTCTGGAAACACCATATATTTT

v_gene: TRBV6-5
d_gene: TRBD1
j_gene: TRBJ2-7
abundance: .
CDR3aa: CASRRDSSYEQYF
CDR3nt: TGTGCCAGCAGAAGGGACAGCTCCTACGAGCAGTACTTC

v_gene: TRBV7-2
d_gene: .
j_gene: TRBJ2-3
abundance: .
CDR3aa: CASSLEGVLGYTDTQYF
CDR3nt: TGTGCCAGCAGCTTAGAAGGGGTACTCGGATACACAGATACGCAGTATTTT

v_gene: TRBV12-3/TRBV12-4
d_gene: .
j_gene: TRBJ2-7
abundance: .
CDR3aa: CASSPTGIEQYF
CDR3nt: TGTGCCAGCAGTCCGACGGGGATTGAGCAGTACTTC

v_gene: TRBV25-1
d_gene: TRBD1
j_gene: TRBJ2-4
abundance: .
CDR3aa: CASSLTGSGAKNIQYF
CDR3nt: TGTGCCAGCAGCCTGACAGGGTCCGGGGCCAAAAACATTCAGTACTTC

v_gene: TRBV5-6
d_gene: .
j_gene: TRBJ1-2
abundance: .
CDR3aa: CASSLVSGAGPDGYTF
CDR3nt: TGTGCCAGCAGCTTGGTGAGCGGGGCAGGGCCTGACGGCTACACCTTC

v_gene: TRBV5-1
d_gene: .
j_gene: TRBJ2-3
abundance: .
CDR3aa: CASSSSTDTQYF
CDR3nt: TGCGCCAGCAGCTCAAGCACAGATACGCAGTATTTT

v_gene: TRBV5-1
d_gene: TRBD1
j_gene: TRBJ2-7
abundance: .
CDR3aa: CASRSGQGIVDEQYF
CDR3nt: TGCGCCAGCAGATCGGGACAGGGGATTGTTGACGAGCAGTACTTC

v_gene: TRBV18
d_gene: .
j_gene: TRBJ1-5
abundance: .
CDR3aa: CASSQIDSNQPQHF
CDR3nt: TGTGCCAGCTCTCAGATCGATAGCAATCAGCCCCAGCATTTT

v_gene: TRBV5-1
d_gene: TRBD2
j_gene: TRBJ2-1
abundance: once
CDR3aa: CASSLTSGGRNEQFF
CDR3nt: TGCGCCAGCAGCTTGACTAGCGGGGGAAGGAATGAGCAGTTCTTC

v_gene: TRBV30
d_gene: .
j_gene: TRBJ2-5
abundance: once
CDR3aa: CAWSDDPQGKETQYF
CDR3nt: TGTGCCTGGAGCGATGACCCCCAGGGGAAAGAGACCCAGTACTTC

v_gene: TRBV5-4
d_gene: TRBD1
j_gene: TRBJ2-1
abundance: .
CDR3aa: CASSTGTGGNEQFF
CDR3nt: TGTGCCAGCAGCACCGGGACAGGGGGCAATGAGCAGTTCTTC

v_gene: TRBV7-3
d_gene: .
j_gene: TRBJ1-1
abundance: .
CDR3aa: CASSLLSGITEAFF
CDR3nt: TGTGCCAGCAGCTTACTCTCAGGAATCACTGAAGCTTTCTTT

v_gene: TRBV10-3
d_gene: TRBD1
j_gene: TRBJ1-2
abundance: .
CDR3aa: CAISDPGTATNYGYTF
CDR3nt: TGTGCCATCAGTGACCCTGGGACAGCTACTAACTATGGCTACACCTTC

v_gene: TRBV24-1
d_gene: TRBD1
j_gene: TRBJ1-5
abundance: .
CDR3aa: CATSDSRTGAYQPQHF
CDR3nt: TGTGCCACCAGTGATTCGAGGACAGGGGCGTATCAGCCCCAGCATTTT

v_gene: TRBV7-2
d_gene: .
j_gene: TRBJ1-2
abundance: .
CDR3aa: CASSLGRADGYTF
CDR3nt: TGTGCCAGCAGCTTAGGCAGGGCAGATGGCTACACCTTC

v_gene: TRBV4-1
d_gene: TRBD2
j_gene: TRBJ2-5
abundance: .
CDR3aa: CASSQALAGGPRETQYF
CDR3nt: TGCGCCAGCAGCCAAGCTCTAGCGGGGGGGCCTCGGGAGACCCAGTACTTC

v_gene: TRBV4-1
d_gene: TRBD2
j_gene: TRBJ2-3
abundance: .
CDR3aa: CASSRLAGGRTDTQYF
CDR3nt: TGCGCCAGCAGCCGATTAGCGGGGGGGCGGACAGATACGCAGTATTTT

v_gene: TRBV7-3
d_gene: .
j_gene: TRBJ2-2
abundance: .
CDR3aa: CASSLAGTSNTGELFF
CDR3nt: TGTGCCAGCAGCTTAGCCGGGACTTCGAACACCGGGGAGCTGTTTTTT

v_gene: TRBV4-3
d_gene: .
j_gene: TRBJ1-5
abundance: .
CDR3aa: CASSQEVGGAGQPQHF
CDR3nt: TGCGCCAGCAGCCAAGAGGTTGGGGGGGCCGGGCAGCCCCAGCATTTT